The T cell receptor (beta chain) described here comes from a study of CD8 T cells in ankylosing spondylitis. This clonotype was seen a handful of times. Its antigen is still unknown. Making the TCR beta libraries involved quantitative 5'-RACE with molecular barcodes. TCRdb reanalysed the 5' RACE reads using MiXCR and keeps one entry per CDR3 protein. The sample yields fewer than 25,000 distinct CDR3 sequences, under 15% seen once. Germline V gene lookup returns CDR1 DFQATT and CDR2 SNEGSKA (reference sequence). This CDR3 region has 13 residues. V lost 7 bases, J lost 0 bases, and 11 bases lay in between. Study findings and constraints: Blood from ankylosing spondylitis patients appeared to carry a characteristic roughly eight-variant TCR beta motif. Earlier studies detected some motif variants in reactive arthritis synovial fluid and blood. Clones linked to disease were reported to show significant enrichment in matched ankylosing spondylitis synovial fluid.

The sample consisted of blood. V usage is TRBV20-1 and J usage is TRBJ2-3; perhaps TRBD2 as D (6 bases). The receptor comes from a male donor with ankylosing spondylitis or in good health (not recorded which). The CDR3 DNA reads TGCAGTGTATTGCGGGGAAGCACAGATACGCAGTATTTT. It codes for CSVLRGSTDTQYF.